Sequencing of this T cell receptor (beta chain) was carried out in a study of blood T cell repertoires in COVID-19. Study details: Sites in the United States, Italy and Spain provided acute and convalescent COVID-19 samples. PBMCs, B-cell-depleted T cells, or T cells provided the cDNA or gDNA that made up the material.

The CDR3 extends over 15 amino acids. Trimming shortened V by 3 bases and J by 6 bases, and 18 bases separated the two germline ends. Germline V gene data show CDR1 as MNHNS and CDR2 as SASEGT. Authors' analysis steps: Reference gene primer amplification yielded estimated nucleated cell counts. Profiled with immunoSEQ multiplex PCR; TCRdb holds only in-frame clones, not every one. V, J and clone size are those of that table, while D and trimming were read from the DNA. Here the sample spans hundreds of thousands of clones, approximately 86% being singletons. V gene TRBV6-1 combines with J gene TRBJ2-7, with D possibly TRBD2 on 5 matching bases. Sequencing used peripheral blood. This TCR was sampled from a woman under 40 who had recovered from COVID-19. As DNA, the CDR3 is TGTGCCAGCAGTGATGACGGTCGGGGTTTGCGCGAGCAGTACTTC. The encoded protein is CASSDDGRGLREQYF.